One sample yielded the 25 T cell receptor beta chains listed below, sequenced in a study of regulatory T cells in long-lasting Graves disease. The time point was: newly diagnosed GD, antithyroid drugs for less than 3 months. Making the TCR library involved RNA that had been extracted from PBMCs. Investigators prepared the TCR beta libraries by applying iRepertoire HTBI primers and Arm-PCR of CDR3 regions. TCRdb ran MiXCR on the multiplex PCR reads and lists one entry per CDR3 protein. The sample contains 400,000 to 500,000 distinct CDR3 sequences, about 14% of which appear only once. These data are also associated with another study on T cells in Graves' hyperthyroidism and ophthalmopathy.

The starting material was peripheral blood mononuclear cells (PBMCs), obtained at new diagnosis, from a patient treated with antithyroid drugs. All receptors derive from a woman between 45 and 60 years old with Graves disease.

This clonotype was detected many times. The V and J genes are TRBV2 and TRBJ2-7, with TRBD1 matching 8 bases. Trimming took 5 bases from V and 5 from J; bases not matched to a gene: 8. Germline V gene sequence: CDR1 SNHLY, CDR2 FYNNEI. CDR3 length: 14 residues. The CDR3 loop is CASSRGQVADEQYF. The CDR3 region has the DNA TGTGCCAGCAGTAGGGGACAGGTGGCTGACGAGCAGTACTTC.

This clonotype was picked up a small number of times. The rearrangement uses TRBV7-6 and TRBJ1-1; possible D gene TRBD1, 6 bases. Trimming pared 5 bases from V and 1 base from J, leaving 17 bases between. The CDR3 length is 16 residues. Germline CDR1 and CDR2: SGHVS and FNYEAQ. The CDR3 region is CASSPLSGGANTEAFF. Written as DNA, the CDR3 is TGTGCCAGCAGCCCCCTCTCGGGGGGGGCGAACACTGAAGCTTTCTTT.

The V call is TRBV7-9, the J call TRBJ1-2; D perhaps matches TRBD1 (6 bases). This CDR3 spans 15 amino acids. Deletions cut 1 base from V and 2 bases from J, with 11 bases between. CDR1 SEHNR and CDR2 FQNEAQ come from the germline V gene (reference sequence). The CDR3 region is CASSLVGGINYGYTF. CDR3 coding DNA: TGTGCCAGCAGCTTAGTAGGGGGTATCAACTATGGCTACACCTTC.

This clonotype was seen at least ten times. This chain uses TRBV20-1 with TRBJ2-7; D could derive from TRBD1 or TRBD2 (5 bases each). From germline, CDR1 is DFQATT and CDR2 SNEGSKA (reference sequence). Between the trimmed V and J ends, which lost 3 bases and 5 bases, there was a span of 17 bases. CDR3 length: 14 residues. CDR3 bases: TGCAGTGCTAGTACGGGGCCCCCGATCGACGAGCAGTACTTC. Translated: CSASTGPPIDEQYF.

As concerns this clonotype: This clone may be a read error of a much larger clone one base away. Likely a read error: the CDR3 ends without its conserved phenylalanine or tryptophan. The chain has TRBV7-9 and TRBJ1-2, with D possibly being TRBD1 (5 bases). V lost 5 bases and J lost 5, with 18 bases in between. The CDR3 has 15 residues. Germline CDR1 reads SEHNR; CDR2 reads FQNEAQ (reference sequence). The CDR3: CASSIREQGEYGYTL. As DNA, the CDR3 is TGTGCCAGCAGCATTAGGGAGCAGGGAGAATATGGCTACACCCTC.

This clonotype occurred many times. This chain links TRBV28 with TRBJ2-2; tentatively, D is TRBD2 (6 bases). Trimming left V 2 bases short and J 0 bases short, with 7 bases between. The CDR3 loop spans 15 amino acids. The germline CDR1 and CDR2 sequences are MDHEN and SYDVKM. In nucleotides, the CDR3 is TGTGCCAGCAGTTTAGCGGGAACGAACACCGGGGAGCTGTTTTTT. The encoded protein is CASSLAGTNTGELFF.

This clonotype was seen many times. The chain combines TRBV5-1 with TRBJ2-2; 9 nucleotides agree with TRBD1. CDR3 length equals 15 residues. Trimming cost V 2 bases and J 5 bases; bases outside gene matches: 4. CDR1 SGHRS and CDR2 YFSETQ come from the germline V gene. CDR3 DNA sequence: TGCGCCAGCAGCTTACAGGGGGCGGTGACCGGGGAGCTGTTTTTT. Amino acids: CASSLQGAVTGELFF. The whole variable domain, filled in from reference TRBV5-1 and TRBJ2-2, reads KAGVTQTPRYLIKTRGQQVTLSCSPISGHRSVSWYQQTPGQGLQFLFEYFSETQRNKGNFPGRFSGRQFSNSRSEMNVSTLELGDSALYLCASSLQGAVTGELFFGEGSRLTVL.

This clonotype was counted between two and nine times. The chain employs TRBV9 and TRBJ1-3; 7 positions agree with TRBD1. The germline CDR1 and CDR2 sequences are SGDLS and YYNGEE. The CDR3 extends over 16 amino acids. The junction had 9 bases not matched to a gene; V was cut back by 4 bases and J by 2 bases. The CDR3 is CASSLDRVDTGNTIYF. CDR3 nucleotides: TGTGCCAGCAGCCTCGACAGGGTTGATACTGGAAACACCATATATTTT.

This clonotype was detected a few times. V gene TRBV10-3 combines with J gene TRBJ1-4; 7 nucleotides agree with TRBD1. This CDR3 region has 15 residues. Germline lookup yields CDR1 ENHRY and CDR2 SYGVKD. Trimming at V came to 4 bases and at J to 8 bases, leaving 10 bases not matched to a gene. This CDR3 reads CAISAEGAEDEKLFF. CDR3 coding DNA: TGTGCCATCAGTGCGGAGGGGGCGGAGGACGAAAAACTGTTTTTT.

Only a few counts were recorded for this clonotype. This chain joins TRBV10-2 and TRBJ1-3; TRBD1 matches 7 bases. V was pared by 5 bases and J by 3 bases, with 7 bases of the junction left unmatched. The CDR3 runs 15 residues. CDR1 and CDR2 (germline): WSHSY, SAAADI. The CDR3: CASSPEGGGGNTIYF. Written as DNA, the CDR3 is TGCGCCAGCAGTCCTGAAGGGGGCGGTGGAAACACCATATATTTT.

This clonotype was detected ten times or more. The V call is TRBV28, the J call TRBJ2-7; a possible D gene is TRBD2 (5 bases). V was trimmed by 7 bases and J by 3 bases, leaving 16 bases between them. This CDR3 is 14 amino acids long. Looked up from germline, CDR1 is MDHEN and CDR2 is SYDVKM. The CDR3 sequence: CASIPGRRYYEQYF. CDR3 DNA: TGTGCCAGCATTCCGGGAAGGAGATACTACGAGCAGTACTTC.

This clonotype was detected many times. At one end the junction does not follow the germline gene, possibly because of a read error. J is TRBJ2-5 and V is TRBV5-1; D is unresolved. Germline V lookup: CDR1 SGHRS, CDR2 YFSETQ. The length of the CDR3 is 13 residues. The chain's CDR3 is CASSLGPGETQYF. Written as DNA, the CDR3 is TGTGCCAGCAGCTTAGGTCCGGGAGAGACCCAGTACTTC.

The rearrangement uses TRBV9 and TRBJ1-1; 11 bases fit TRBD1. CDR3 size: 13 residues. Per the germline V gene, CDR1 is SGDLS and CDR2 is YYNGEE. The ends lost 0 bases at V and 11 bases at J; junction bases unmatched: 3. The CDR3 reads CASSVVDRGLAFF. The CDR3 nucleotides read TGTGCCAGCAGCGTAGTGGACAGGGGGCTGGCTTTCTTT.

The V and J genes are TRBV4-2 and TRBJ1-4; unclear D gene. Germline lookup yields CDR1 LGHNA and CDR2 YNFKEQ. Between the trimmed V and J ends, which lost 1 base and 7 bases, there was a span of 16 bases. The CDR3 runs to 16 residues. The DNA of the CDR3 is TGTGCCAGCAGCCAAGGCGGGAGGGAGAATGGTGAAAAACTGTTTTTT. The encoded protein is CASSQGGRENGEKLFF.

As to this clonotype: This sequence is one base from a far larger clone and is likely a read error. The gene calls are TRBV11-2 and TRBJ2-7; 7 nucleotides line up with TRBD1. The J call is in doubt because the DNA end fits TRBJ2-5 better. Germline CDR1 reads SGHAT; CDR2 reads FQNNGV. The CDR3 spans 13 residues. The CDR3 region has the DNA TGTGCCGGCAGCCCTGACAGGGTGGAGACCCAGTACTTC. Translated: CAGSPDRVETQYF.

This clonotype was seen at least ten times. This CDR3 reads CASSQVPSGTSYEQYF. CDR3 DNA: TGTGCCAGCAGCCAAGTCCCTAGCGGTACCTCCTACGAGCAGTACTTC. The rearrangement joins TRBV3-1 to TRBJ2-7; 7 positions match TRBD2. Germline V lookup: CDR1 LGHDT, CDR2 YNNKEL (reference sequence). The CDR3 extends over 16 amino acids. With 1 base clipped from V and 0 bases from J, the junction kept 6 bases outside the gene matches.

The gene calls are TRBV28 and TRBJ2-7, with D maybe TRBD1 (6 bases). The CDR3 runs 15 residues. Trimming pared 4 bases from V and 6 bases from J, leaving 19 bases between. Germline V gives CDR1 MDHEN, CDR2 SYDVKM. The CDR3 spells CASSSWTADMVEQYF. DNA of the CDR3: TGTGCCAGCAGTTCATGGACAGCGGATATGGTCGAGCAGTACTTC. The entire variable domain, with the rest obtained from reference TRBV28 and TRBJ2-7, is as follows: DVKVTQSSRYLVKRTGEKVFLECVQDMDHENMFWYRQDPGLGLRLIYFSYDVKMKEKGDIPEGYSVSREKKERFSLILESASTNQTSMYLCASSSWTADMVEQYFGPGTRLTVT.

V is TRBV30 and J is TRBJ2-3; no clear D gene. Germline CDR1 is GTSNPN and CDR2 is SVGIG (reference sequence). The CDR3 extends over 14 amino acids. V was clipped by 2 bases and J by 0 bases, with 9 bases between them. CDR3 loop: CAWSRSPSTDTQYF. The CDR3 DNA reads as TGTGCCTGGAGTAGGTCGCCCAGCACAGATACGCAGTATTTT.

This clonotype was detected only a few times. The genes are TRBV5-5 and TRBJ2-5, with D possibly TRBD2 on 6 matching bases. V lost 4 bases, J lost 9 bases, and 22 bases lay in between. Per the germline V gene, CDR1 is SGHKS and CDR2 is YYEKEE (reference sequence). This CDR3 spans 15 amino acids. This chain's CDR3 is CASSAGGEAVRAQYF. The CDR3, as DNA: TGTGCCAGCAGCGCAGGCGGGGAGGCCGTTCGGGCCCAGTACTTC.

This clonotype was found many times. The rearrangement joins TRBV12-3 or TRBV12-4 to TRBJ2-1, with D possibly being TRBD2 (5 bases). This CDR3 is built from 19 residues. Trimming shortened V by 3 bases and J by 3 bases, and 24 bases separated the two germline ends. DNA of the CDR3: TGTGCCAGCAGTTTTGAGTACGGTGGCGAGGGAGACCTCTACAATGAGCAGTTCTTC. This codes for CASSFEYGGEGDLYNEQFF.

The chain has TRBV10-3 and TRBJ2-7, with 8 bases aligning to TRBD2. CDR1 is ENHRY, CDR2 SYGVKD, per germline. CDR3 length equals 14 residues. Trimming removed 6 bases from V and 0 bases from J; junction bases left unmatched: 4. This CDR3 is CAIRTGTSSYEQYF. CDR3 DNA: TGTGCCATCAGGACCGGGACTAGCTCCTACGAGCAGTACTTC.

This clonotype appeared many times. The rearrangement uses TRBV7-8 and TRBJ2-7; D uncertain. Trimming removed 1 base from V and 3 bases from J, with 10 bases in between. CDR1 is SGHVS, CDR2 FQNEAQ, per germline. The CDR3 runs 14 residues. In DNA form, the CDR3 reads TGTGCCAGCAGCTTAGGGTACAGCAACTACGAGCAGTACTTC. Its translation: CASSLGYSNYEQYF.

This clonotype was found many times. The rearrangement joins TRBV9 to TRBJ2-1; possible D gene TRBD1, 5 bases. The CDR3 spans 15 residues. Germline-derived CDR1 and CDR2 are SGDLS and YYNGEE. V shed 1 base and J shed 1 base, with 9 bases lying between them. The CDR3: CASSVTGVSYNEQFF. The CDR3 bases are TGTGCCAGCAGCGTAACAGGCGTATCCTACAATGAGCAGTTCTTC.

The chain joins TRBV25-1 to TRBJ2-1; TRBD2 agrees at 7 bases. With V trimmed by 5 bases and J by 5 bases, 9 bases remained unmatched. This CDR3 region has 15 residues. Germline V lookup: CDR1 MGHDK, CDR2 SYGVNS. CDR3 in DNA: TGTGCCAGCAGTCTGGGCGGGACTACCAACAATGAGCAGTTCTTC. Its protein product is CASSLGGTTNNEQFF.

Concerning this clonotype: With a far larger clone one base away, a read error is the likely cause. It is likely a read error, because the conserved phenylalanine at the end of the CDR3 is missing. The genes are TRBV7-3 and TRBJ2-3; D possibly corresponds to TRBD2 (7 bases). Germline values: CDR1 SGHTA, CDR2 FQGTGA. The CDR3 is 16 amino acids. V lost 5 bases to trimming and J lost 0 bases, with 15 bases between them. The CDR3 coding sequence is TGTGCCAGCAGCACTGGGGGGGGCGGGAGCACAGATACGCAGTATTCT. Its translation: CASSTGGGGSTDTQYS.